This T cell receptor beta chain derives from a study of T cell responses to AZD1222 COVID-19 vaccine. Study observations and caveats: Among those given AZD1222, only five to seven were seropositive at baseline. Regions 160-218 and 743-854 held dominance among vaccine-associated CD4 TCRs, which spanned spike.

CDR3 length: 13 residues. J lost 2 bases, V lost 6 bases, and 3 bases had no gene match. Germline-derived CDR1 and CDR2 are SNHLY and FYNNEI. The protocol was immunoSEQ multiplex PCR, while the TCRdb copy is restricted to in-frame clones and leaves out a portion. The sample yields about 150,000 clones, around 90% seen once. Regarding this clone: Its target is unknown.

The sample here was peripheral blood, taken 28 days after the second AZD1222 dose. The V and J genes are TRBV2 and TRBJ2-7, with 8 bases identical to TRBD2. The origin of this receptor is an adult who received the AZD1222 COVID-19 vaccine. The CDR3 DNA reads TGTGCCAGCAGGCCAGCGGGAGCCTACGAGCAGTACTTC. This translates into CASRPAGAYEQYF. Variable domain in full (rest from reference TRBV2 and TRBJ2-7): EPEVTQTPSHQVTQMGQEVILRCVPISNHLYFYWYRQILGQKVEFLVSFYNNEISEKSEIFDDQFSVERPDGSNFTLKIRSTKLEDSAMYFCASRPAGAYEQYFGPGTRLTVT.